Shown below are 10 T cell receptor beta chains from a single sample sequenced in a study of blood T cell repertoires in COVID-19. The data were produced by immunoSEQ multiplex PCR, yet TCRdb's version contains in-frame clones alone and is incomplete. Altogether around 47,000 clones are present, about four fifths being singletons, with the ten largest covering approximately 7%. The sequenced material came from peripheral blood. The receptors originated from a man in his sixties or seventies with active COVID-19.

The V and J genes are TRBV2 and TRBJ1-1, with 7 nucleotides matching TRBD1. Trimming removed 5 bases from V and 7 bases from J; junction bases left unmatched: 10. CDR1 is SNHLY and CDR2 is FYNNEI in the germline V gene. The CDR3 consists of 14 residues. The CDR3 region has the DNA TGTGCCAGCAGTACCGGGACAGCTAAGGGTGAAGCTTTCTTT. This gives the protein CASSTGTAKGEAFF. Based on the CDR3 plus reference TRBV2 and TRBJ1-1, the full variable domain is EPEVTQTPSHQVTQMGQEVILRCVPISNHLYFYWYRQILGQKVEFLVSFYNNEISEKSEIFDDQFSVERPDGSNFTLKIRSTKLEDSAMYFCASSTGTAKGEAFFGQGTRLTVV.

The V call is TRBV9, the J call TRBJ1-2; 9 positions match TRBD1. The CDR3 runs 15 residues. Germline V gene data show CDR1 as SGDLS and CDR2 as YYNGEE. V was clipped by 4 bases and J by 7 bases; unmatched bases: 11. CDR3 residues: CASSPTGGQGFGYTF. The CDR3 DNA reads TGTGCCAGCAGCCCAACCGGGGGACAGGGCTTTGGCTACACCTTC.

V is TRBV18 and J is TRBJ1-5, with D possibly TRBD1 on 6 matching bases. V shed 6 bases and J shed 6 bases, with 15 bases lying between them. Per germline, CDR1 KGHSH and CDR2 LQKENI. There are 14 residues in the CDR3. The CDR3 bases are TGTGCCAGCTCTCCAGCAGGGGCAACTCAGCCCCAGCATTTT. The encoded protein is CASSPAGATQPQHF.

The chain combines TRBV29-1 with TRBJ2-5; 7 nucleotides agree with TRBD1. Germline values: CDR1 SQVTM, CDR2 ANQGSEA. V dropped 4 bases and J dropped 3; count of bases not matched to a gene: 23. The CDR3 consists of 19 residues. The CDR3, as DNA: TGCAGCGTTGTGCCCTTTACGACAGGGAGCGGCGGCAGAAAAGAGACCCAGTACTTC. It specifies CSVVPFTTGSGGRKETQYF.

This chain joins TRBV4-2 and TRBJ2-7; tentatively, D is TRBD2 (6 bases). V shed 4 bases and J shed 0 bases, with 10 bases lying between them. Germline CDR1 reads LGHNA; CDR2 reads YNFKEQ. The CDR3 has 14 amino acids. The CDR3 region is CASSPRGTSYEQYF. In DNA, the CDR3 is TGTGCCAGCAGCCCACGGGGGACCTCCTACGAGCAGTACTTC.

The chain employs TRBV2 and TRBJ2-5, with TRBD1 as a possible D gene (6 bases). There are 14 residues in the CDR3. The V gene lost 7 bases and the J gene lost 3 bases, with 15 bases spanning the gap. CDR1 is SNHLY, CDR2 FYNNEI, per germline. The CDR3 sequence: CASNAQGLKETQYF. CDR3 in DNA: TGTGCCAGCAACGCCCAGGGGTTGAAAGAGACCCAGTACTTC.

This clone was observed a single time. The chain recombines TRBV7-2 with TRBJ2-7; tentative D call: TRBD1 (6 bases). V lost 2 bases and J lost 0, with 8 bases in between. The CDR3 length is 14 residues. CDR1 SGHTA and CDR2 FQGNSA come from the germline V gene. In DNA, the CDR3 is TGTGCCAGCAGCTTAAGGACAGACTCCTACGAGCAGTACTTC. Translating gives CASSLRTDSYEQYF.

This clone was counted only a few times. This chain uses TRBV6-6 with TRBJ1-1; D gene uncertain. V gave up 4 bases and J gave up 0 bases, with 6 bases separating them. CDR1 MNHNY and CDR2 SVGAGI come from the germline V gene (reference sequence). The CDR3 extends over 13 amino acids. The CDR3 DNA follows: TGTGCCAGCAGTTCTCCCTTGAACACTGAAGCTTTCTTT. This encodes CASSSPLNTEAFF.

This clone was counted once. The V and J genes are TRBV14 and TRBJ1-3; possibly TRBD1 for D (6 bases). This CDR3 has 15 residues. The germline V gene has CDR1 SGHDN and CDR2 FVKESK. Trimming cost V 2 bases and J 0 bases, with 8 bases left between them. This CDR3 is CASSQRQDSGNTIYF. DNA for the CDR3: TGTGCCAGCAGCCAACGACAGGACTCTGGAAACACCATATATTTT. The full variable domain, rest sourced from reference TRBV14 and TRBJ1-3, is EAGVTQFPSHSVIEKGQTVTLRCDPISGHDNLYWYRRVMGKEIKFLLHFVKESKQDESGMPNNRFLAERTGGTYSTLKVQPAELEDSGVYFCASSQRQDSGNTIYFGEGSWLTVV.

This clone was found a few times. J is TRBJ1-1 and V is TRBV7-6; 9 bases align to TRBD1. Germline V gene lookup returns CDR1 SGHVS and CDR2 FNYEAQ. V lost 1 base, J lost 5 bases, and 2 bases stayed unmatched. The CDR3 is 14 amino acids. CDR3 nucleotides: TGTGCCAGCAGCTTAGAGGGACAGGGAACTGAAGCTTTCTTT. This gives the protein CASSLEGQGTEAFF.